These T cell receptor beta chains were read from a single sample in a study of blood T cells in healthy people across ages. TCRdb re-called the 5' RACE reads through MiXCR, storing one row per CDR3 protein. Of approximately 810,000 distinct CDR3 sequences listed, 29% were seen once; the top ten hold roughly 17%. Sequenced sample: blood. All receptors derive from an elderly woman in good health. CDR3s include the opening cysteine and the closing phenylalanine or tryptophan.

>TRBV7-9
CAGSLNTDTRYF
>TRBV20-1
CSAPMTSGGLGEQYF
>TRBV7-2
CASSGRDRVTGELFF
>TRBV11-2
CASSLGTGVRQETQYF
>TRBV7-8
CASTLGGQGLLYGYTF
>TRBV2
CASSDNQGARETQYF
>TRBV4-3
CAGSGRTGDYGYTF
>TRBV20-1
CSARDLGRGGSYNEQFF
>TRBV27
CASRLDFSTDTQYF
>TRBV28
CASSLLGTGGCEQYF
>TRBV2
CASSEALRGVWETQYF
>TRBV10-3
CAISADSSYNEQFF
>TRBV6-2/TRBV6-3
CASSSWTQTPPLHF
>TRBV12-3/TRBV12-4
CASSPSPTTSHGYTF
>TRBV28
CASKKLGEGWSSETQYF
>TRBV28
CASRGLTTNNEQYF
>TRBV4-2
CASSQEVGSPTTTDTQYF
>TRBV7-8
CASSSLTGASSYNEQFF
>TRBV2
CASSRRLAGGFNEQFF
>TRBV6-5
CASSYGGAANSPLHF
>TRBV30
CAWGPGQGYNYGYTF
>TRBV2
CASTGRGGTNEQFF
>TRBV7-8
CASSLAPSYSYNEQFF
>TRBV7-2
CASSLVQAGNSGYTF
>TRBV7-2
CASSFAAGGTGELFF
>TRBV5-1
CASSFLPGLNEKLFF
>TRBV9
CASSALQTDTQYF
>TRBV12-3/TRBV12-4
CASSSDRGDTEAFF
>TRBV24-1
CATSGGNYGNTF
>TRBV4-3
CASSPHRLGRGETQYF
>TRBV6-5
CASSYGVPSGSRRSPLHF
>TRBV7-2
CASSPPYNEKLFF
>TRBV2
CASSEARVPGGGEQFF
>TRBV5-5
CASSPTGALNYGYTF
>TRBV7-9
CASSLGDRDSPLHF
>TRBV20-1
CSASGGTTDTQYF
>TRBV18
CASSRVSGQETQYF
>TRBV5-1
CASTPTGPNEKLFF
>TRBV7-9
CASSVDRGYHEQYF
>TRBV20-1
CSAIRGTGNEKLFF
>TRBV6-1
CASSPYGTAGGPESYGYTF
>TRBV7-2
CASSLGQALAGTETQYF
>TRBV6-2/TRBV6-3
CASSPLKADSSNQPQHF
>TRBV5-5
CASSLDHSTDTQYF
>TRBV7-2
CASSPGSVIHEQYF
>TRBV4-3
CASSRGGGYLGTDTQYF
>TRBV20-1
CSARVRPTGEDYGYTF
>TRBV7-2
CASSQRAGDQPQHF
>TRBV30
CAWSVSWLAGLETQYF
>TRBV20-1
CSAPPPQRGTLIQETQYF
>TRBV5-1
CASSPRTGFGQFF
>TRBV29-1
CSVAQGASDQPQHF